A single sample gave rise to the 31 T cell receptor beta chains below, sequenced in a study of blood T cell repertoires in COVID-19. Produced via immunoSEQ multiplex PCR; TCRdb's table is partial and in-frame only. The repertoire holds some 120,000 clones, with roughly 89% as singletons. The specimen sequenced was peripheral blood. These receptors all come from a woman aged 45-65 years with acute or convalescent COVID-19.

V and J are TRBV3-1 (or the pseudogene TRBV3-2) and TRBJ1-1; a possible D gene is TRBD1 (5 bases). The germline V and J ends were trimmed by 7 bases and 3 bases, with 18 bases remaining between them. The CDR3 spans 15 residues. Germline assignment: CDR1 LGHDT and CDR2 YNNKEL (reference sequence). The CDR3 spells CASTQGEEVYTEAFF. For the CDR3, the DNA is TGTGCCAGCACCCAGGGTGAGGAGGTTTACACTGAAGCTTTCTTT.

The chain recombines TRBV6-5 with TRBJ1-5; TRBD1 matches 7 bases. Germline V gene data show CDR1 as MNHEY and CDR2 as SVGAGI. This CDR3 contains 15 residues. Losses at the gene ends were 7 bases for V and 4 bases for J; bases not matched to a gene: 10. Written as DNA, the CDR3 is TGTGCCAGCAACCCGACAGGGATGGGAAATCAGCCCCAGCATTTT. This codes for CASNPTGMGNQPQHF.

The CDR3 protein is CASLGPTGIGTEAFF. The CDR3 coding sequence is TGTGCCAGCTTGGGGCCGACAGGGATAGGCACTGAAGCTTTCTTT. The rearrangement joins TRBV6-6 to TRBJ1-1, with 7 nucleotides matching TRBD1. Unmatched junction bases numbered 13, after V lost 8 bases and J lost 4 bases. The CDR3 consists of 15 residues. CDR1 and CDR2 (germline): MNHNY, SVGAGI (reference sequence).

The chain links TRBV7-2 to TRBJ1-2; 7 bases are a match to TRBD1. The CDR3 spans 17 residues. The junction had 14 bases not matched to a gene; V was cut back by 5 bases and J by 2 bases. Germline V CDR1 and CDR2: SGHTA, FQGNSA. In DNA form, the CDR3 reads TGTGCCAGCAGCCCCCGACAGGGCGGTTGGCTAAACTATGGCTACACCTTC. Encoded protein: CASSPRQGGWLNYGYTF.

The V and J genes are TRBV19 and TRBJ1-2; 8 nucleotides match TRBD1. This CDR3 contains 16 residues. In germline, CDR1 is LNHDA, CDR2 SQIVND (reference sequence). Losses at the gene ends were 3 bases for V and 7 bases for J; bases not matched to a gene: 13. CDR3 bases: TGTGCCAGTAGTATGACGCCAGGGGGCGGTCCTTCTGGCTACACCTTC. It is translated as CASSMTPGGGPSGYTF.

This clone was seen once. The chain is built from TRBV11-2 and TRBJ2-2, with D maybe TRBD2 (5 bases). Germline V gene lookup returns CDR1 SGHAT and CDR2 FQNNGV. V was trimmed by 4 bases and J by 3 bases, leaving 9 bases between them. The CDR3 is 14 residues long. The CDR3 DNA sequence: TGTGCCAGCAGCTACCTGAGGGACACCGGGGAGCTGTTTTTT. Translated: CASSYLRDTGELFF.

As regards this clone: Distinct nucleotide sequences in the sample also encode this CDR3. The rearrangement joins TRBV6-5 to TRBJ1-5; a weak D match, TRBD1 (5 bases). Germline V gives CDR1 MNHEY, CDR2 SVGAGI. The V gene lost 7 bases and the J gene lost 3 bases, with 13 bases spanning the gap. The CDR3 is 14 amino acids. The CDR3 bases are TGTGCCAGCAACCCTACAGGATCCAATCAGCCCCAGCATTTT. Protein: CASNPTGSNQPQHF.

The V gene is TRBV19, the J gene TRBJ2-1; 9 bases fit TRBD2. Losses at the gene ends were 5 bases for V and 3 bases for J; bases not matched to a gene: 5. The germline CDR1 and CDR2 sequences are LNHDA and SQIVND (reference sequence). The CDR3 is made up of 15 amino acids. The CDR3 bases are TGTGCCAGTAGTCGACTAGCGGACGTCTACAATGAGCAGTTCTTC. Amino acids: CASSRLADVYNEQFF.

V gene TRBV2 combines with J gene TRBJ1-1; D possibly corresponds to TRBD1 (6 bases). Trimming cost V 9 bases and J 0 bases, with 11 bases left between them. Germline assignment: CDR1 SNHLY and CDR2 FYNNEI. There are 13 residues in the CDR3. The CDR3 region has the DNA TGTGCCAGTCTACAGGGCATGAACACTGAAGCTTTCTTT. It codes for CASLQGMNTEAFF.

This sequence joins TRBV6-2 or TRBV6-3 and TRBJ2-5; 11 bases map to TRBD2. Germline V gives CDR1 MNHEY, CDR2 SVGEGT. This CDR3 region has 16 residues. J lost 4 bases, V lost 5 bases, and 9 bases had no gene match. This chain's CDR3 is CASSTGLAAIGETQYF. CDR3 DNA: TGTGCCAGCAGTACGGGACTAGCGGCCATTGGAGAGACCCAGTACTTC.

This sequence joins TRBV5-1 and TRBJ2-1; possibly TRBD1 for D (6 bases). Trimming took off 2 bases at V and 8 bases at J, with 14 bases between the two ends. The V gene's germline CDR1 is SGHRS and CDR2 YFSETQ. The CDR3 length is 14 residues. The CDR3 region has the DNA TGCGCCAGCAGCTTTCTCAGGGGATCCGATGAGCAGTTCTTC. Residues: CASSFLRGSDEQFF.

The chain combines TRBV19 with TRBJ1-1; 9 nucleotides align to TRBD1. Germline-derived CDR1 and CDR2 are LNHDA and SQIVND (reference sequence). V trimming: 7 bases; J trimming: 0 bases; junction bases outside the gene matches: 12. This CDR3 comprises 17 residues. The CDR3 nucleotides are TGTGCCAGTATCCCCGTCGGACAGGGGTCAATGAACACTGAAGCTTTCTTT. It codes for CASIPVGQGSMNTEAFF.

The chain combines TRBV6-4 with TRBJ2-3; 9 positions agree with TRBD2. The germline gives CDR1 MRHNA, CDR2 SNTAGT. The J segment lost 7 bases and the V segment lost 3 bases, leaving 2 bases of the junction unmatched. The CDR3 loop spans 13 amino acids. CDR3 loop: CASSELAGNTQYF. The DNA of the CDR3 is TGTGCCAGCAGTGAGCTAGCGGGAAATACGCAGTATTTT.

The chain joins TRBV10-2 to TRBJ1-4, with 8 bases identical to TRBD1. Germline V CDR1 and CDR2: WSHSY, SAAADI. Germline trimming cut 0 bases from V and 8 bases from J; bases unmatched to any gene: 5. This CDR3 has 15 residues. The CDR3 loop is CASSESSGGWEKLFF. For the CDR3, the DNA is TGCGCCAGCAGTGAGTCGTCAGGGGGCTGGGAAAAACTGTTTTTT.

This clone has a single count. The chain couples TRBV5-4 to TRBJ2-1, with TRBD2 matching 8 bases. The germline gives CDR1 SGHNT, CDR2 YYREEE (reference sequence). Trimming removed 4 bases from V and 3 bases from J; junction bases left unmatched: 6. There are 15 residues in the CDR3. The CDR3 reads CASSARGGFYNEQFF. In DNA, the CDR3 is TGTGCCAGCAGCGCACGGGGGGGGTTCTACAATGAGCAGTTCTTC.

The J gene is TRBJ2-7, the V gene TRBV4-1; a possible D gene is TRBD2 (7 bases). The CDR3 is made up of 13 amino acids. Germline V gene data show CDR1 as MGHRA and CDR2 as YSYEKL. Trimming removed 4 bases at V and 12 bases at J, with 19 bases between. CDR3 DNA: TGCGCCAGCAGCCCGGATTTGGGGGGGCCAGGGTACTTC. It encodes CASSPDLGGPGYF.

The DNA for the CDR3 is TGCGCCAGCAGTACCAGACAGGGCGCGGCCTCTGGGGCCAACGTCCTGACTTTC. It encodes CASSTRQGAASGANVLTF. The chain recombines TRBV4-1 with TRBJ2-6; 7 bases line up with TRBD1. Per germline, CDR1 MGHRA and CDR2 YSYEKL. After removal of 6 bases from V and 0 bases from J, the junction contained 11 bases not matched to a gene. CDR3 length equals 18 residues.

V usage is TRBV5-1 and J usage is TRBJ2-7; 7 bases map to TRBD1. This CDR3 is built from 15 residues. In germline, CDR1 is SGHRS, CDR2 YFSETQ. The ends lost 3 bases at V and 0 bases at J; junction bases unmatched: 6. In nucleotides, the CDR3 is TGCGCCAGCAGCTCCGGGACAGCATTCTCCTACGAGCAGTACTTC. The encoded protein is CASSSGTAFSYEQYF. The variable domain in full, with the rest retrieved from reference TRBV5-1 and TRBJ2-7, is KAGVTQTPRYLIKTRGQQVTLSCSPISGHRSVSWYQQTPGQGLQFLFEYFSETQRNKGNFPGRFSGRQFSNSRSEMNVSTLELGDSALYLCASSSGTAFSYEQYFGPGTRLTVT.

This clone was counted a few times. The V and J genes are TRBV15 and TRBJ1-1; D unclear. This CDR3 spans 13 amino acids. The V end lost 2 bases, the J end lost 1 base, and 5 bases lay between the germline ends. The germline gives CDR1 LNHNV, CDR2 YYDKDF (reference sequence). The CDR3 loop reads CATSRKRNTEAFF. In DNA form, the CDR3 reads TGTGCCACCAGCAGAAAGAGGAACACTGAAGCTTTCTTT.

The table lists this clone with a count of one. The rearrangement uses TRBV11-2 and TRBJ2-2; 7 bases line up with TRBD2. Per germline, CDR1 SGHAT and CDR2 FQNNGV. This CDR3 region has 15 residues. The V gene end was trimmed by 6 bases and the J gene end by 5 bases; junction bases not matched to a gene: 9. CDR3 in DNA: TGTGCCAGCAGACTTGCGGGAGCAAGGACCGGGGAGCTGTTTTTT. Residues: CASRLAGARTGELFF.

The CDR3 loop reads CASSFVSEKLFF. The CDR3 nucleotides read TGTGCCAGCAGTTTTGTGAGCGAAAAACTGTTTTTT. This sequence joins TRBV12-3 or TRBV12-4 and TRBJ1-4; D is undetermined. With 3 bases removed from V and 8 bases from J, the gap between germline ends came to 7 bases. The CDR3 has 12 residues.

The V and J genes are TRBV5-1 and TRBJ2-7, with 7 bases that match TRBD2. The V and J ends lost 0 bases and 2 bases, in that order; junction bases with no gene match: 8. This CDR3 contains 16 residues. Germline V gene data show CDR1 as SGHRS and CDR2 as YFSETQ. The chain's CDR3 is CASSLAGGGPAYEQYF. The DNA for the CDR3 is TGCGCCAGCAGCTTGGCTGGGGGAGGGCCAGCCTACGAGCAGTACTTC.

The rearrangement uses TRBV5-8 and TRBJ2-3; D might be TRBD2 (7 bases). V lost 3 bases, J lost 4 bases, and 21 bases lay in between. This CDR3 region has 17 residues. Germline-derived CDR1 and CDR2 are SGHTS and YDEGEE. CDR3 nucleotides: TGTGCCAGCAGCTGGGGGGGGGACTCCCAGGGGCCAGATACGCAGTATTTT. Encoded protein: CASSWGGDSQGPDTQYF. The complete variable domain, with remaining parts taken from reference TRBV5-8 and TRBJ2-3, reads EAGVTQSPTHLIKTRGQQATLRCSPISGHTSVYWYQQALGLGLQFLLWYDEGEERNRGNFPPRFSGRQFPNYSSELNVNALELEDSALYLCASSWGGDSQGPDTQYFGPGTRLTVL.

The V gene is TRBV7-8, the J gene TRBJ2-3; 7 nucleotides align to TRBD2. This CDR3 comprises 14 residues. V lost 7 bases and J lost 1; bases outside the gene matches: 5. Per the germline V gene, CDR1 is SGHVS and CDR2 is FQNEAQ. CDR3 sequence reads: CASIKRGGTDTQYF. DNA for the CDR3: TGTGCCAGCATAAAACGGGGGGGCACAGATACGCAGTATTTT. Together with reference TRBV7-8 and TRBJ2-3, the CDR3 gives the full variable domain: GAGVSQSPRYKVAKRGQDVALRCDPISGHVSLFWYQQALGQGPEFLTYFQNEAQLDKSGLPSDRFFAERPEGSVSTLKIQRTQQEDSAVYLCASIKRGGTDTQYFGPGTRLTVL.

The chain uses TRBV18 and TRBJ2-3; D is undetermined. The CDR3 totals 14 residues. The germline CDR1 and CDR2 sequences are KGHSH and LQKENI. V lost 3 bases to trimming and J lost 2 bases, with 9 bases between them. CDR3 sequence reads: CASSPGQDTDTQYF. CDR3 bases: TGTGCCAGCTCACCGGGCCAGGACACAGATACGCAGTATTTT.

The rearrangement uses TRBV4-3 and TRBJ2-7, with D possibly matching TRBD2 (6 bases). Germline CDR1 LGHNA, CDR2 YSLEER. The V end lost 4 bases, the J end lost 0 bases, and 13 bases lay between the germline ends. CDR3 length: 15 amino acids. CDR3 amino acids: CASSLHAGSSYEQYF. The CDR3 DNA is TGCGCCAGCAGCCTCCATGCGGGGAGCTCCTACGAGCAGTACTTC.

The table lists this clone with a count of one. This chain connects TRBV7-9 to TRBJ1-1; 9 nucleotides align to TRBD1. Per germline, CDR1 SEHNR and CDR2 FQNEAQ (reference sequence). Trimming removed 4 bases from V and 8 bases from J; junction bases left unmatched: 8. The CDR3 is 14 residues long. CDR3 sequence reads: CASSSRTGVEEAFF. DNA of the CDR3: TGTGCCAGCAGCTCCCGGACAGGGGTTGAGGAAGCTTTCTTT.

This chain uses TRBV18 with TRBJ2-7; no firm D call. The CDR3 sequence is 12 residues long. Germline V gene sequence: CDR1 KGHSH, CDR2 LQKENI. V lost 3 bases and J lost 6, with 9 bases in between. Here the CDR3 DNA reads TGTGCCAGCTCACCCCAGGCACTCGAGCAGTACTTC. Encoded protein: CASSPQALEQYF.

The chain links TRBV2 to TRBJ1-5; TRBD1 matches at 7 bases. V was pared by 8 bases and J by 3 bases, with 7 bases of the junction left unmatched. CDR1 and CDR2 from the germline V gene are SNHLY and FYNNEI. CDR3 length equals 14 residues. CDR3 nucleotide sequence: TGTGCCAGCGGGCGACAGGGAAACAATCAGCCCCAGCATTTT. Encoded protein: CASGRQGNNQPQHF.

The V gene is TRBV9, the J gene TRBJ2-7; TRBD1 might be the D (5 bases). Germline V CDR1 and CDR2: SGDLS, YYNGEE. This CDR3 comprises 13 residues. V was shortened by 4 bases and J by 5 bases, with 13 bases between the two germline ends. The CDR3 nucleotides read TGTGCCAGCAGCACTGGACATTCCGACGAGCAGTACTTC. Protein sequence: CASSTGHSDEQYF.

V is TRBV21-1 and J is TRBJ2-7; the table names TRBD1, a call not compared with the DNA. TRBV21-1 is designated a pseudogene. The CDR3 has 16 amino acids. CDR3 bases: TGTGCCAGCAATTATAATCCGGGACAGACTTCCTACGAGCAGTACTTC. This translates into CASNYNPGQTSYEQYF.